The 8 T cell receptor beta chains listed next were all sequenced from one sample in a study of cytomegalovirus exposure and HLA in healthy donors. PCR used 60 Vbeta primers and 13 Jbeta primers. The method was immunoSEQ multiplex PCR; TCRdb's version includes in-frame clones alone and lacks a portion of them. Its table records 65,000 to 95,000 clones. The source material was PBMCs. Every receptor here comes from a female donor in good health and CMV-seropositive.

J is TRBJ1-2 and V is TRBV28; perhaps TRBD1 as D (5 bases). Germline V gene lookup returns CDR1 MDHEN and CDR2 SYDVKM. The V end was cut by 1 base, the J end by 4 bases, with 16 bases between. This CDR3 spans 16 amino acids. The CDR3 spells CASSLFRARVGYGYTF. The CDR3 DNA reads as TGTGCCAGCAGTTTATTCCGGGCCAGGGTGGGCTATGGCTACACCTTC.

The V call is TRBV2, the J call TRBJ1-2; perhaps TRBD1 as D (5 bases). CDR3 length equals 14 residues. Trimming pared 4 bases from V and 3 bases from J, leaving 12 bases between. The germline CDR1 and CDR2 sequences are SNHLY and FYNNEI. The CDR3 protein is CASSGDSLHYGYTF. CDR3 DNA sequence: TGTGCCAGCAGTGGGGACTCGCTCCACTATGGCTACACCTTC.

The V gene is TRBV5-1, the J gene TRBJ2-1; TRBD1 aligns across 8 bases. Germline V gives CDR1 SGHRS, CDR2 YFSETQ. V gave up 4 bases and J gave up 12 bases; unmatched junction bases: 0. This CDR3 region has 10 residues. The CDR3: CASSGQGQFF. The CDR3, as DNA: TGCGCCAGCAGCGGACAGGGGCAGTTCTTC.

The chain recombines TRBV30 with TRBJ1-1, with TRBD1 as a possible D gene (6 bases). V lost 3 bases and J 1 base, leaving 12 bases between the germline ends. The germline CDR1 and CDR2 sequences are GTSNPN and SVGIG (reference sequence). The CDR3 extends over 14 amino acids. CDR3 DNA sequence: TGTGCCTGGAGCCCGGGACAAACGAACACTGAAGCTTTCTTT. It specifies CAWSPGQTNTEAFF.

Concerning this clone: Its ends do not fully match the called genes, so a read error is possible. Other nucleotide sequences in the sample specify the same CDR3. The chain links TRBV29-1 to TRBJ1-2; a weak D match, TRBD1 (6 bases). This CDR3 comprises 12 residues. The germline V gene encodes CDR1 SQVTM and CDR2 ANQGSEA. CDR3 DNA sequence: TGCAGCGTTGAAGATGGGGGCTATGGCTACACCTTT. Its protein is CSVEDGGYGYTF.

This sequence joins TRBV6-6 and TRBJ2-1; 12 bases match TRBD1. CDR1 and CDR2 (germline): MNHNY, SVGAGI (reference sequence). This CDR3 is built from 15 residues. J was trimmed by 7 bases and V by 6 bases; bases with no gene match: 7. The CDR3 loop reads CASRKTGQGANEQFF. CDR3 bases: TGTGCCAGCAGAAAAACGGGACAGGGGGCAAATGAGCAGTTCTTC.

The chain joins TRBV6-1 to TRBJ2-5; 7 positions agree with TRBD1. Germline V gene lookup returns CDR1 MNHNS and CDR2 SASEGT. V trimming: 1 base; J trimming: 7 bases; junction bases outside the gene matches: 6. This CDR3 has 14 residues. This CDR3 reads CASSEDQGVWTQYF. CDR3 bases: TGTGCCAGCAGTGAAGATCAGGGGGTATGGACCCAGTACTTC.

The chain carries TRBV11-2 and TRBJ2-2, with D possibly TRBD2 on 6 matching bases. The CDR3 spans 15 residues. V was shortened by 6 bases and J by 8 bases, with 19 bases between the two germline ends. The germline gives CDR1 SGHAT, CDR2 FQNNGV. CDR3 sequence reads: CASSWDFDLAGELFF. DNA of the CDR3: TGTGCCAGCAGTTGGGACTTTGACCTAGCGGGGGAGCTGTTTTTT.